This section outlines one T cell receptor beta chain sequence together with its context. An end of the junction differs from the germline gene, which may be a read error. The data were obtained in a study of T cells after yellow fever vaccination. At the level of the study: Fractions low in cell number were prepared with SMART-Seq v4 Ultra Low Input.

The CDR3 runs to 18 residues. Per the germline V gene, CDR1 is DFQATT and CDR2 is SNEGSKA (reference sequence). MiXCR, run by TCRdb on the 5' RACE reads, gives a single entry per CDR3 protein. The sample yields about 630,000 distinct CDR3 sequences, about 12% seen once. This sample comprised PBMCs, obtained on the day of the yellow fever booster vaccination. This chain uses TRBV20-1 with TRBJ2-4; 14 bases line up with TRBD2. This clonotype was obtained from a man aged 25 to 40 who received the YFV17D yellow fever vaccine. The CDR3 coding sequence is TGCTGTGCTAGCCGACTAGCGGGAGGGGAGGTAGCCAAAAACATTCAGTACTTC. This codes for CCASRLAGGEVAKNIQYF.